This T cell receptor beta chain was observed in a study of identical twins (dated by TCRdb to the mid-2010s). Background on the whole study: To test whether fetal clonotypes persist, this study deep-sequenced TCR alpha and beta repertoires from monozygotic twins, from unrelated adults of various ages, and from cord blood. To rule out contamination, the twin experiments were replicated at different times with different library preparation protocols.

The receptor library was made with 5' RACE. Sequenced on an Illumina HiSeq 2000. A universal primer binding site was introduced by template switching, and a unique molecular identifier was present in the final cDNA, enabling accurate counting of TCR cDNA molecules. Specific primers in the conserved constant-segment region were used to synthesize first-strand cDNA for the TCR alpha and beta chains. To control for contamination, each cDNA library was double barcoded with a SMART-Mk sample barcode plus Illumina barcodes. TruSeq adapter sequences and Illumina sample barcodes were added in two successive PCR steps. The Illumina HiSeq platform was used with custom primers to sequence TCR alpha and beta cDNA libraries. Concerning the study's data processing: Unique molecular identifiers were extracted from raw reads with MiGEC, and CDR3 positions were determined with MiXCR. Recombination models were inferred per individual with the repgenHMM and IGoR tools using an EM algorithm. Shared clonotypes were analyzed with the tcR package in R, and sharing was normalized by the product of cloneset sizes. To study raw recombination without the effects of thymic and clonal selection, out-of-frame nonproductive sequences were analyzed. TCRdb itself trimmed the public reads at Q25 with fastp, ran MiXCR and retained productive beta chains. Entries are consolidated by CDR3 protein sequence, retaining the most common genes and DNA. TCRdb's processing, not the authors' own work, is the source of the V and J calls. A total of 1.5 million to 2 million distinct CDR3 sequences appear in this sample, around 29% of them only once. The top ten hold 0.25% to 0.3% of the sample.

V loses 8 bases of germline sequence and J loses 2 bases, and the interval between the two ends is 16 bases. The CDR3 measures 14 amino acids from cysteine to phenylalanine. The entry retains the CDR3 DNA only, 42 bases that are in frame from base 1. In the germline V gene (reference sequence), CDR1 corresponds to MNHEY and CDR2 to SMNVEV. All donors were healthy Caucasians. The study at large found these results: Zero-insertion analyses could be partly confounded by invariant T cells such as MAIT and iNKT, although diverse VJ usage argued against such confounding for most clonotypes. The excess sharing between twins in beta out-of-frame sequences was weaker because fewer shared sequences reduced the signal-to-noise ratio. Because the same donors could not be followed over many years, conclusions were based on cross-sectional statistical analysis. Out-of-frame TCR alpha sequences shared between twins showed an excess of low generation-probability sequences compared with coincidental sharing between unrelated individuals. Recombination models systematically underestimated out-of-frame TCR alpha sharing in monozygotic twins but agreed with sharing between unrelated individuals. Abundant cord blood beta clonotypes carried fewer insertions; young adult naive repertoires showed a weaker similar trend, while memory repertoires showed none.

A remark on this clonotype: What antigen it recognizes has not been identified. The input lacks base qualities; no much larger clone sits a single base away.

Sequencing was carried out using cord blood. The clonotype originates from a newborn girl in good health. The chain joins TRBV27 to TRBJ2-7; the D gene is not confidently resolved. The CDR3 loop reads CASRARRLAYEQYF. The sequenced DNA is TGTGCCAGCCGTGCGCGTCGGCTAGCCTACGAGCAGTACTTC.